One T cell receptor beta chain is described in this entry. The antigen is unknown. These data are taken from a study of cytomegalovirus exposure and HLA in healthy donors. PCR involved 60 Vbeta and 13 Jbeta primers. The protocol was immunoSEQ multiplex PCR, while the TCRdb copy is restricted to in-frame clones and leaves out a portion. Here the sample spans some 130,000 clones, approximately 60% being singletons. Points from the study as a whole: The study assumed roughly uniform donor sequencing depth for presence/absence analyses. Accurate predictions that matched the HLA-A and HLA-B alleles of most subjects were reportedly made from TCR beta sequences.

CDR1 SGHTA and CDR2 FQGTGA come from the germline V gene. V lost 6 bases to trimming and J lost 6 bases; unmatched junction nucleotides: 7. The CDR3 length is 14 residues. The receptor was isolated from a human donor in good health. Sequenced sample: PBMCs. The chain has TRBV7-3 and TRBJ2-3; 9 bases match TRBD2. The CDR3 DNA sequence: TGTGCCAGCAGTTTCGCGGGGGGGGTGGATACGCAGTATTTT. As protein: CASSFAGGVDTQYF. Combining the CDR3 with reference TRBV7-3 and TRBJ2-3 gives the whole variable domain GAGVSQTPSNKVTEKGKYVELRCDPISGHTALYWYRQSLGQGPEFLIYFQGTGAADDSGLPNDRFFAVRPEGSVSTLKIQRTERGDSAVYLCASSFAGGVDTQYFGPGTRLTVL.